The 27 T cell receptor beta chains below were found in one sample sequenced in a study of early T cells in non-severe SARS-CoV-2 infection. TCRdb reprocessed the 5' RACE reads with MiXCR, giving one entry per CDR3 protein. The data hold 40,000 to 55,000 distinct CDR3 sequences, with about 25% observed a single time. The material sequenced was whole blood, taken at baseline. The receptors stem from an adult who was a healthcare worker with PCR-confirmed SARS-CoV-2 infection or an uninfected control (not recorded which).

V and J are TRBV12-3 or TRBV12-4 and TRBJ1-1; D uncertain. V was trimmed by 10 bases and J by 6 bases, leaving 18 bases between them. The CDR3 extends over 13 amino acids. The CDR3 reads CATLPPPASEAFF. CDR3 coding DNA: TGTGCCACCCTCCCCCCGCCAGCATCTGAAGCTTTCTTT.

The chain carries TRBV27 and TRBJ1-3; no clear D gene. The CDR3 extends over 15 amino acids. Germline V CDR1 and CDR2: MNHEY, SMNVEV (reference sequence). Trimming pared 11 bases from V and 0 bases from J, leaving 17 bases between. CDR3 sequence reads: CASSLYGTSGNTIYF. CDR3 bases: TGTGCCTCCAGTTTATACGGAACCTCTGGAAACACCATATATTTT.

The chain uses TRBV6-5 and TRBJ1-5, with D possibly being TRBD1 (5 bases). Germline CDR1 reads MNHEY; CDR2 reads SVGAGI. CDR3 length: 14 residues. V was pared by 6 bases and J by 6 bases, with 15 bases between. CDR3 coding DNA: TGTGCCAGCAGCGACGACAGTCCAATTCAGCCCCAGCATTTT. Its protein product is CASSDDSPIQPQHF.

The V and J genes are TRBV7-6 and TRBJ2-2; D is unresolved. CDR3 length equals 15 residues. Trimming cost V 1 base and J 1 base, with 7 bases left between them. From germline, CDR1 is SGHVS and CDR2 FNYEAQ. The CDR3 bases are TGTGCCAGCAGCTTAGTACCCCAGAACACCGGGGAGCTGTTTTTT. It translates to CASSLVPQNTGELFF.

In its sample, this clonotype was seen a few times. In DNA, the CDR3 is TGCGCCAGCAGCACCGCTTACAGGGGCGGTATCCAAGAGACCCAGTACTTC. Translation gives CASSTAYRGGIQETQYF. V and J are TRBV5-1 and TRBJ2-5; 7 bases fit TRBD1. The V segment lost 4 bases and the J segment 1 base; nucleotides outside the gene matches: 13. The length of the CDR3 is 17 residues. Germline CDR1 reads SGHRS; CDR2 reads YFSETQ.

This clonotype came up a few times. The J gene is TRBJ2-1, the V gene TRBV5-1; D remains unclear. The CDR3 is 15 residues long. Looked up from germline, CDR1 is SGHRS and CDR2 is YFSETQ. The V end was cut by 4 bases, the J end by 0 bases, with 11 bases between. The CDR3 nucleotides are TGCGCCAGCAGCACCCAAGGAAGCTCCTACAATGAGCAGTTCTTC. Translated, it gives CASSTQGSSYNEQFF.

This clonotype was counted a few times. The chain joins TRBV20-1 to TRBJ2-7, with D uncertain. This CDR3 spans 13 amino acids. With 3 bases removed from V and 2 bases from J, the gap between germline ends came to 11 bases. From germline, CDR1 is DFQATT and CDR2 SNEGSKA (reference sequence). The CDR3 spells CSARWQNPYEQYF. CDR3 nucleotides: TGCAGTGCTAGGTGGCAGAACCCCTACGAGCAGTACTTC.

This clonotype appeared a few times. This chain connects TRBV5-1 to TRBJ1-5; D remains unclear. This CDR3 region has 15 residues. From germline, CDR1 is SGHRS and CDR2 YFSETQ. The V gene lost 2 bases and the J gene lost 1 base, with 10 bases spanning the gap. Here the CDR3 DNA reads TGCGCCAGCAGCTTAGATGGGGTGAGCAATCAGCCCCAGCATTTT. Translation: CASSLDGVSNQPQHF.

This chain connects TRBV5-5 to TRBJ2-2; D is undetermined. The CDR3 contains 14 residues. Trimming left V 4 bases short and J 6 bases short, with 13 bases between. CDR1 and CDR2 (germline): SGHKS, YYEKEE (reference sequence). CDR3 protein: CASSQVLGSGELFF. The CDR3 DNA reads TGTGCCAGCAGCCAGGTTCTTGGGTCCGGGGAGCTGTTTTTT.

This clonotype was seen just once. The J gene is TRBJ2-7, the V gene TRBV3-1; D is undetermined. There are 12 residues in the CDR3. Trimming took off 0 bases at V and 4 bases at J, with 4 bases between the two ends. In germline, CDR1 is LGHDT, CDR2 YNNKEL (reference sequence). CDR3 nucleotide sequence: TGTGCCAGCAGCCAAGAGGTGTACGAGCAGTACTTC. Translated: CASSQEVYEQYF.

V is TRBV20-1 and J is TRBJ2-7; 12 bases align to TRBD1. Germline trimming cut 3 bases from V and 5 bases from J; bases unmatched to any gene: 5. CDR1 is DFQATT and CDR2 is SNEGSKA in the germline V gene (reference sequence). The CDR3 runs 14 residues. CDR3 nucleotides: TGCAGTGCTAGTCCGGGACAGGGGGCCCACGAGCAGTACTTC. Translated, it gives CSASPGQGAHEQYF.

This clonotype was picked up a small number of times. This sequence joins TRBV10-2 and TRBJ2-7; possible D gene TRBD1, 5 bases. CDR3 length: 14 amino acids. The germline gives CDR1 WSHSY, CDR2 SAAADI. V lost 5 bases and J 5 bases, leaving 16 bases between the germline ends. CDR3 region: CASSKTVYLDEQYF. The DNA for the CDR3 is TGCGCCAGCAGTAAGACAGTATATCTAGACGAGCAGTACTTC.

The chain combines TRBV6-6 with TRBJ2-3; 7 bases are a match to TRBD1. Germline values: CDR1 MNHNY, CDR2 SVGAGI (reference sequence). The CDR3 consists of 15 residues. The ends lost 2 bases at V and 5 bases at J; junction bases unmatched: 7. The CDR3 nucleotides read TGTGCCAGCAGTTACCAAGAGACAGGGATAGATACGCAGTATTTT. This codes for CASSYQETGIDTQYF.

The chain employs TRBV12-3 or TRBV12-4 and TRBJ1-1, with TRBD1 identical over 7 bases. V gave up 1 base and J gave up 7 bases; unmatched junction bases: 3. CDR3 size: 13 residues. The chain's CDR3 is CASSLGTGVEAFF. The DNA for the CDR3 is TGTGCCAGCAGTTTAGGCACAGGGGTTGAAGCTTTCTTT.

This clonotype is medium-sized (0.01 to 0.1%). V usage is TRBV6-1 and J usage is TRBJ1-1; D is perhaps TRBD1 (6 bases). There are 12 residues in the CDR3. Germline values: CDR1 MNHNS, CDR2 SASEGT. Trimming took 6 bases from V and 6 from J, leaving 11 bases between them. The CDR3, as DNA: TGTGCCAGCAGCCTTAGGGGGGCTGAAGCTTTCTTT. It codes for CASSLRGAEAFF.

This clonotype came up a few times. The CDR3 loop reads CASSRTYLNTQYF. As DNA, the CDR3 is TGTGCCAGCAGTCGAACCTACTTGAATACGCAGTATTTT. This chain connects TRBV6-5 to TRBJ2-3; unclear D gene. The CDR3 is 13 amino acids. Between the trimmed V and J ends, which lost 5 bases and 7 bases, there was a span of 13 bases. Per germline, CDR1 MNHEY and CDR2 SVGAGI.

CDR3 protein: CASSVATATWGTQETQYF. CDR3 coding DNA: TGTGCCAGCAGCGTAGCGACCGCAACGTGGGGAACCCAAGAGACCCAGTACTTC. The V call is TRBV9, the J call TRBJ2-5, with D unresolved. The V end lost 0 bases, the J end lost 1 base, and 19 bases lay between the germline ends. Germline CDR1 SGDLS, CDR2 YYNGEE. This CDR3 contains 18 residues. The whole variable domain, remainder taken from reference TRBV9 and TRBJ2-5, is DSGVTQTPKHLITATGQRVTLRCSPRSGDLSVYWYQQSLDQGLQFLIQYYNGEERAKGNILERFSAQQFPDLHSELNLSSLELGDSALYFCASSVATATWGTQETQYFGPGTRLLVL.

The V and J genes are TRBV7-4 and TRBJ1-4; possibly TRBD1 for D (5 bases). Trimming removed 4 bases from V and 0 bases from J, with 18 bases in between. CDR1 SGHVT and CDR2 SQSDAQ come from the germline V gene. The CDR3 is made up of 18 amino acids. This chain's CDR3 is CASSSRRTAQATNEKLFF. The CDR3 DNA follows: TGTGCCAGCAGCTCCCGGCGGACGGCACAGGCAACTAATGAAAAACTGTTTTTT.

The genes are TRBV2 and TRBJ2-1, with 11 bases identical to TRBD2. The CDR3 extends over 17 amino acids. Germline CDR1 reads SNHLY; CDR2 reads FYNNEI. After removal of 2 bases from V and 2 bases from J, the junction contained 5 bases not matched to a gene. This CDR3 is CASSESLAGGTYNEQFF. In nucleotides, the CDR3 is TGTGCCAGCAGTGAATCGCTAGCGGGGGGCACCTACAATGAGCAGTTCTTC.

The chain recombines TRBV4-3 with TRBJ1-2; D perhaps matches TRBD1 (5 bases). Trimming pared 0 bases from V and 2 bases from J, leaving 13 bases between. This CDR3 comprises 16 residues. CDR1 LGHNA and CDR2 YSLEER come from the germline V gene. The CDR3 DNA follows: TGCGCCAGCAGCCAAGATGGGGCGGGGGTGAACTATGGCTACACCTTC. As protein: CASSQDGAGVNYGYTF.

This clonotype has a handful of counts. V is TRBV5-1 and J is TRBJ2-2, with 7 bases aligning to TRBD1. CDR3 length: 13 residues. Germline V gene lookup returns CDR1 SGHRS and CDR2 YFSETQ. The J segment lost 4 bases and the V segment lost 9 bases, leaving 6 bases of the junction unmatched. The CDR3 DNA sequence: TGCGCCACCTACAGGGGATCCACCGGGGAGCTGTTTTTT. Encoded protein: CATYRGSTGELFF. Full variable domain (rest looked up from reference TRBV5-1 and TRBJ2-2): KAGVTQTPRYLIKTRGQQVTLSCSPISGHRSVSWYQQTPGQGLQFLFEYFSETQRNKGNFPGRFSGRQFSNSRSEMNVSTLELGDSALYLCATYRGSTGELFFGEGSRLTVL.

The chain has TRBV20-1 and TRBJ1-1; D remains ambiguous. Trimming cost V 0 bases and J 3 bases, with 5 bases left between them. The CDR3 spans 12 residues. The germline gives CDR1 DFQATT, CDR2 SNEGSKA (reference sequence). The CDR3 sequence: CSARDAYTEAFF. The CDR3 region has the DNA TGCAGTGCTAGAGATGCGTACACTGAAGCTTTCTTT.

V is TRBV7-2 and J is TRBJ2-1, with 9 nucleotides matching TRBD2. With V trimmed by 5 bases and J by 8 bases, 7 bases remained unmatched. Germline CDR1 is SGHTA and CDR2 is FQGNSA. This CDR3 has 14 residues. For the CDR3, the DNA is TGTGCCAGCAGCCTAATGGGACTAGCAGATGAGCAGTTCTTC. Translated: CASSLMGLADEQFF.

This clonotype was detected many times. The chain links TRBV7-8 to TRBJ2-5; TRBD1 or TRBD2 may be the D gene (5 bases each). This CDR3 comprises 15 residues. V dropped 7 bases and J dropped 0 bases, with 15 bases sitting between them. In germline, CDR1 is SGHVS, CDR2 FQNEAQ. As DNA, the CDR3 is TGTGCCAGCACCCTGAGGCGAGGGGACCAAGAGACCCAGTACTTC. It translates to CASTLRRGDQETQYF.

The V and J genes are TRBV20-1 and TRBJ1-2; the match to TRBD1 covers 7 bases. Looked up from germline, CDR1 is DFQATT and CDR2 is SNEGSKA (reference sequence). There are 12 residues in the CDR3. V shed 6 bases and J 6 bases; nucleotides not matched to a gene: 7. CDR3 nucleotide sequence: TGCAGTGCCCCGGACAGGCTGGATGGCTACACCTTC. This sequence encodes CSAPDRLDGYTF.

This clonotype occurred many times. This chain connects TRBV27 to TRBJ1-5, with TRBD1 identical over 7 bases. Trimming cost V 2 bases and J 3 bases; bases outside gene matches: 7. Per germline, CDR1 MNHEY and CDR2 SMNVEV (reference sequence). This CDR3 comprises 16 residues. The CDR3 spells CASSLGGQPLNQPQHF. The CDR3 DNA sequence: TGTGCCAGCAGTTTAGGGGGACAGCCTCTCAATCAGCCCCAGCATTTT.

This clonotype was picked up one time. For the CDR3, the DNA is TGTGCCAGCGGGTACAGGCAAGAGACCCAGTACTTC. As protein: CASGYRQETQYF. V and J are TRBV27 and TRBJ2-5; a possible D gene is TRBD1 (5 bases). The CDR3 contains 12 residues. The germline V gene has CDR1 MNHEY and CDR2 SMNVEV (reference sequence). The V gene lost 8 bases and the J gene lost 2 bases, with 9 bases spanning the gap.